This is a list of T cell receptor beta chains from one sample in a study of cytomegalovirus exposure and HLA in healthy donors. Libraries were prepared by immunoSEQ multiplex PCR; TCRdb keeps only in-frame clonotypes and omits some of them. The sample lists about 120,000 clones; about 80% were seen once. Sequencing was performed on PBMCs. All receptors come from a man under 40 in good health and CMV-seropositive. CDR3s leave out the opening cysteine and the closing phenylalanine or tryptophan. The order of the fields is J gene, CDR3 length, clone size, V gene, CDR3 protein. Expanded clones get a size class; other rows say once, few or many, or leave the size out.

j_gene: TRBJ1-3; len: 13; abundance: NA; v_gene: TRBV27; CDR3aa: ASSFGARPGNTIY
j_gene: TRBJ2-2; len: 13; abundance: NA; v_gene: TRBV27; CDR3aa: ASSWDRGETGELF
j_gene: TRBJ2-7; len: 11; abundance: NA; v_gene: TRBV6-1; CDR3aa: ASTGDRAYEQY
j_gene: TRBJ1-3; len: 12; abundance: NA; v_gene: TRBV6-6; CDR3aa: ASSYSNMANTIY
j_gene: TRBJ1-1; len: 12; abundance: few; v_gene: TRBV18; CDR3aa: ASSPFRQKDEAF
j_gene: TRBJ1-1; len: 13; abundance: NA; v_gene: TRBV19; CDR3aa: ASSETHRDGAEAF
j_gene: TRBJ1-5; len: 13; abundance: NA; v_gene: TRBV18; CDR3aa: ASSPLAGANQPQH
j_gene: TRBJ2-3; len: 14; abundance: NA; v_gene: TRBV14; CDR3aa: ASSHLRQGDTDTQY
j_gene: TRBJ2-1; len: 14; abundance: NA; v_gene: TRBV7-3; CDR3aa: ASSLGGPGSYNEQF
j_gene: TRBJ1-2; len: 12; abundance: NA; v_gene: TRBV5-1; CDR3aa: ASSLLGQGRGYT
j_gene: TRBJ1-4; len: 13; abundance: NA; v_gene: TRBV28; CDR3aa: ASSPAGKANEKLF
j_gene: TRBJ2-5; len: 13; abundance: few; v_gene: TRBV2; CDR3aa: ASSETSVEQETQY
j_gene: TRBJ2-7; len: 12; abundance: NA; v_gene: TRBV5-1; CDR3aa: ASSLDRQAYEQY
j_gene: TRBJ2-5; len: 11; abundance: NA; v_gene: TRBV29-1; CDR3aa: SVSGQGSETQY
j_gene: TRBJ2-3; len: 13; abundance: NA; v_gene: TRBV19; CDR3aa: ASSIRTGSTDTQY
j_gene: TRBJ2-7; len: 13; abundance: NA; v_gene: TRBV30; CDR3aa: AWLNRGDRVKEQY
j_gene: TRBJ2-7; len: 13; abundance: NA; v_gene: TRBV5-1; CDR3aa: ASSLVQGGLYEQY
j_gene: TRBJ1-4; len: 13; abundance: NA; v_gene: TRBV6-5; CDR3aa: ASSPLRGGDEKLF
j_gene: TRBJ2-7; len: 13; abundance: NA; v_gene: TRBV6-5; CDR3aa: ASSYSYGVSYEQY
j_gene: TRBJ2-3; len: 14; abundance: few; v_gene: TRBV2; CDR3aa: ASTTGDDGETDTQY
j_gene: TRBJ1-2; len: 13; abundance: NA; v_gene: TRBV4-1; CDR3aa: ASSPSGASGYGYT
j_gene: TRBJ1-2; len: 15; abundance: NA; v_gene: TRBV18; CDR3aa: ASSPRTGTLSNYGYT
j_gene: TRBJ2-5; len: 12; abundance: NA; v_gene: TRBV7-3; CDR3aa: ASSFSAAQETQY
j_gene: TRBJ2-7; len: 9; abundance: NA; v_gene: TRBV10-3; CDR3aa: AILWGGRQY
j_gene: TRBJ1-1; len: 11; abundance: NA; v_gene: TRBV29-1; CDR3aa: SAEAGVNTEAF
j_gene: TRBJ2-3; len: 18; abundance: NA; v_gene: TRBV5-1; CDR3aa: ASSLVGGQGLYGGTDTQY
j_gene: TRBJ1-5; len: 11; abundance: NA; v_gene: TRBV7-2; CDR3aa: ASSLYRVQPQH
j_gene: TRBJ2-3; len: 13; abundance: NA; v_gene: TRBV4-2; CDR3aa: ASSPVPGGTDTQY
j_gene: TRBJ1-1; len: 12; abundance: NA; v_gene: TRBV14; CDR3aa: ASSVQGPNTEAF
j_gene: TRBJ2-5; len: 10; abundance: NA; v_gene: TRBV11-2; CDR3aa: ASSPEAATQY
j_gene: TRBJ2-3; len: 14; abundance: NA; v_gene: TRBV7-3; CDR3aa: ASSFNPGQSTDTQY
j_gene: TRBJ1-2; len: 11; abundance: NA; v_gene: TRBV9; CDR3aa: ASSRTGAEGYT
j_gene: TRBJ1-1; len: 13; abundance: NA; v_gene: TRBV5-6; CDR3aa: ASSLDVGGGTEAF
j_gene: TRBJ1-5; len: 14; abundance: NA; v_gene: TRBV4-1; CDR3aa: ASSPGQARSNQPQH
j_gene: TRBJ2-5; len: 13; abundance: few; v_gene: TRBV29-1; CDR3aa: SVGRGLAGGETQY
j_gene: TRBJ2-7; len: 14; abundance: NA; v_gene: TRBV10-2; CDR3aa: ASYFGGTGAAYEQY
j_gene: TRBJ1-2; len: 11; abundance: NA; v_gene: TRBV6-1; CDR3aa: ASRRGQDYGYT
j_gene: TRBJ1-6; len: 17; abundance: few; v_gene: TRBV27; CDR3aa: ASSLSTVMISSYNSPLH
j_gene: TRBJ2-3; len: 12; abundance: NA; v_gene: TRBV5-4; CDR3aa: ASSHGTRRDTQY
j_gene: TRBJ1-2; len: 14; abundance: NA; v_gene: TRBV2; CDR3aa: ASSDLSTTTGDGYT
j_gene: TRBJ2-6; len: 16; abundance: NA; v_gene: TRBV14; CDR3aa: ASSQERRGVFGANGLT
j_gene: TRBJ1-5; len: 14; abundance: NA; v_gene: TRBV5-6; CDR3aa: ASSLDRGNSNQPQH
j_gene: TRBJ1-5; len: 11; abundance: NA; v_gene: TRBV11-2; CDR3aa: ASSPKPLQPQH
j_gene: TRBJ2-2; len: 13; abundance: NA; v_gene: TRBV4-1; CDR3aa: ASSLRTGRTGELF
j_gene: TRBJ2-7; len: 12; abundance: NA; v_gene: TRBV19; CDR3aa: AGSKGTVTYEQY
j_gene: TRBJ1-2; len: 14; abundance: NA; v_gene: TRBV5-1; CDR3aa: ASSLARDRDFYGYT
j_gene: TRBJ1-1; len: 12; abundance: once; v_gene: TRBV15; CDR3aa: ATSRDVGRGEAF
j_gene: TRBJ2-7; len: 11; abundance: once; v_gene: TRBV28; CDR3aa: ASSLGPPYEQY